This entry describes one TCR beta chain. Its antigen remains unknown. This record comes from a study of T-cell memory formation after mild COVID-19. Study-level findings and limits: Later expanders leaned CD4+, whereas day 15 to 85 contracting clones were balanced CD4/CD8. Chiefly within CM and EM were the contracting CD4+ clones; CD8+ ones were within EMRA.

TCRdb processed the 5' RACE reads anew with MiXCR; each CDR3 protein has one entry. In the table there are approximately 30,000 distinct CDR3 sequences, roughly 15% of which are singletons. This CDR3 spans 16 amino acids. V lost 7 bases and J lost 6; bases outside the gene matches: 15. This sequence joins TRBV12-3 or TRBV12-4 and TRBJ1-2; 9 nucleotides line up with TRBD1. The sequenced sample consisted of PBMCs or a T cell subset sorted from them (not recorded which). This sequence originates from an adult who had mild COVID-19 (a few samples of this study predate the infection). Cell type and time point are not known. CDR3 region: CASTLHHRGQGNGYTF. As DNA, the CDR3 is TGTGCCAGCACTCTGCACCATAGGGGACAGGGAAATGGCTACACCTTC.